This TCR beta chain was recorded in a study of T-cell reconstitution after alpha-beta-depleted transplantation in children (dated by TCRdb to 2016 to 2018). Study-wide context: Using TCR repertoire profiling, the study quantitatively followed how T-cell immune reconstitution unfolded in children after TCRalphabeta/CD19-depleted allogeneic hematopoietic cell transplantation.

The germline V gene supplies CDR1 SGHVS and CDR2 FQNEAQ. At the junction V is shortened by 2 bases and J by 2 bases, with 13 bases in between. The CDR3 spans 16 residues, from the cysteine through the phenylalanine. The kept DNA is CDR3 alone, 48 bases in frame from the first base. General conclusions and limits of the study: In some patients, the high TCRbeta diversity seen at day 60 was put down to recipient T cells and intrathymic progenitors that had survived conditioning. About two months after transplant, the apparently early recovery of alphabetaT-cell counts reportedly depended on just several hundred clones that had expanded rapidly and came from non-depleted graft cells. Over subsequent months, a decline in hyperexpanded clone frequencies was noted, and after one year, T-cell counts and TCRbeta diversity were mostly ascribed to newly produced T cells.

The library was produced with PCR. The sample was run on an Illumina HiSeq 2500. To normalize quantification of the TCRbeta repertoire, the TCR libraries were built with molecular barcoding that relied on unique molecular identifiers. TCRdb redid the processing of the public reads, applying fastp at Q25 and MiXCR, and retained in-frame beta chains. Each CDR3 protein appears once, grouped with its most common genes and DNA. This sample holds around 960,000 distinct CDR3 sequences; 25% to 30% were observed only once. About 28% of the sample goes to the ten largest clones. Reading the label with the study, this specimen's treatment or condition is: allogeneic hematopoietic cell transplantation with graft depleted of TCRalphabeta T cells and CD19 B cells. The transplant recipients were children given TCRalphabeta/CD19-depleted allogeneic hematopoietic cell grafts. In regard to this clonotype: The antigen this receptor binds is unknown. One base away there is no much larger clone; base qualities are not given.

The chain is encoded by TRBV7-8 joined to TRBJ2-1; no D segment can be confidently identified. This receptor was identified in a boy in the first two years of life who had a stem cell transplant for SCID, so the T cells may come from the graft donor. The sequencing used PBMCs, mostly from graft donor cells, collected 360 days after TCRalphabeta/CD19-depleted stem cell transplant. The DNA sequence is as follows: TGTGCCAGCAGCTTAAAGCGTGCCTTGACCTACAATGAGCAGTTCTTC. Its coded protein is CASSLKRALTYNEQFF. Here the CDR3 is joined to the reference TRBV7-8 and TRBJ2-1 genes, and the full variable domain is: GAGVSQSPRYKVAKRGQDVALRCDPISGHVSLFWYQQALGQGPEFLTYFQNEAQLDKSGLPSDRFFAERPEGSVSTLKIQRTQQEDSAVYLCASSLKRALTYNEQFFGPGTRLTVL.